This T cell receptor (beta chain) was sequenced in a study of blood T cell repertoires in COVID-19. This CDR3 is built from 13 residues. Trimming took 3 bases from V and 1 from J, leaving 7 bases between them. CDR1 is SGHKS, CDR2 YYEKEE, per germline (reference sequence). The repertoire was sequenced with immunoSEQ multiplex PCR; TCRdb's copy has only in-frame clones and lacks some. The repertoire includes 470,000 or so clones, roughly 85% of them detected once, and just under 2% sits in the top ten. The gene calls are TRBV5-5 and TRBJ2-5, with TRBD2 as a possible D gene (5 bases). Sequenced sample: PBMCs or T cells enriched from blood (not recorded which). The TCR was taken from a woman younger than 35 with acute COVID-19. CDR3 loop: CASSSDFQETQYF. CDR3 in DNA: TGTGCCAGCAGCTCGGACTTCCAAGAGACCCAGTACTTC.